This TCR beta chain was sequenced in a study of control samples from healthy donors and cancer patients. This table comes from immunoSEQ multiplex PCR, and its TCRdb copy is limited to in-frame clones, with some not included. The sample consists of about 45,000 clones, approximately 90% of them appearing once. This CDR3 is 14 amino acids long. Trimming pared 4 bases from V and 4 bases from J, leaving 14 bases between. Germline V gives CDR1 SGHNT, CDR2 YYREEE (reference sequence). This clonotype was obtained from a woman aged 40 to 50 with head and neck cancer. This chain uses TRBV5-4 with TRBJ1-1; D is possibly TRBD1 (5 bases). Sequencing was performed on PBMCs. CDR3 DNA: TGTGCCAGCAGCCTACCCGGGGCGGGCACTGAAGCTTTCTTT. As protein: CASSLPGAGTEAFF.